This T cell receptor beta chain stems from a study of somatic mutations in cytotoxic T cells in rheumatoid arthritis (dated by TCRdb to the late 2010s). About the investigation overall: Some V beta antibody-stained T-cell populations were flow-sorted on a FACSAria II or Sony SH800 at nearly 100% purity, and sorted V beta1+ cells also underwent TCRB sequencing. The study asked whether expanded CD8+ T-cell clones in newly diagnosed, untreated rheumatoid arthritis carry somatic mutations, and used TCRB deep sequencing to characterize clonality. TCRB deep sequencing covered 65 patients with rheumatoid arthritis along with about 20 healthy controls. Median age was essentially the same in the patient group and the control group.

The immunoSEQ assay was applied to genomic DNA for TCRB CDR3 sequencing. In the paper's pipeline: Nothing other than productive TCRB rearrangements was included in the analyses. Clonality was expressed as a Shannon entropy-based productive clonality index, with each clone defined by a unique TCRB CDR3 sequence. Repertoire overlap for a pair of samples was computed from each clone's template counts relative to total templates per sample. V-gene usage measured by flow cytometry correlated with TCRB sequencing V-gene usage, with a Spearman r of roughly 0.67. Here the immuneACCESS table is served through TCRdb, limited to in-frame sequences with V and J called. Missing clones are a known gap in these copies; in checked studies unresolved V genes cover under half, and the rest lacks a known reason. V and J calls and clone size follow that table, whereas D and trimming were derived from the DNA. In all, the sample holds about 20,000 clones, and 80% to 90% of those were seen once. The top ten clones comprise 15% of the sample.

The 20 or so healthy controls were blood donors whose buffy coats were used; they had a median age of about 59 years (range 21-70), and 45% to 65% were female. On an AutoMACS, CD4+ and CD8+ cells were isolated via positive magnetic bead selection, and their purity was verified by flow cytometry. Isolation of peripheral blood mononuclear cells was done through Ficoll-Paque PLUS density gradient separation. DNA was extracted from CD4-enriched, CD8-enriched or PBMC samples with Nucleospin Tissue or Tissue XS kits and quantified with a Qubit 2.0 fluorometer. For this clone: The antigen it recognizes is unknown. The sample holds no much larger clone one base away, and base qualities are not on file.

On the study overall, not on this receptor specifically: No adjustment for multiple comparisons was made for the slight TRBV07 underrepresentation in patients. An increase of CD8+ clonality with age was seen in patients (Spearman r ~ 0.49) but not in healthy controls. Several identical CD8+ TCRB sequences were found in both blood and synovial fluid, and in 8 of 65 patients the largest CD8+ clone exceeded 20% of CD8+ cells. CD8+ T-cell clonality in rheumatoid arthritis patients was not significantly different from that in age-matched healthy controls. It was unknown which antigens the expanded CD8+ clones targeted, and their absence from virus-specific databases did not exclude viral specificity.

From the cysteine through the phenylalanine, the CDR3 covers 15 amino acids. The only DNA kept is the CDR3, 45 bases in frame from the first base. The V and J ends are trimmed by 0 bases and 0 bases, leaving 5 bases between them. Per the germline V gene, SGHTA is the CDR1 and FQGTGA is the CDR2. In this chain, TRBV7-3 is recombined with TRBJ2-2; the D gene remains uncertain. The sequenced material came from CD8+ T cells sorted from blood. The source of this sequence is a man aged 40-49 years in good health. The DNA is TGTGCCAGCAGCTTAACTGGGTCGAACACCGGGGAGCTGTTTTTT. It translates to CASSLTGSNTGELFF.